This T cell receptor beta chain derives from a study of response to subunit inactivated influenza vaccine. This CDR3 has 16 amino acids. Germline trimming cut 2 bases from V and 3 bases from J; bases unmatched to any gene: 5. CDR1 is SGHKS, CDR2 YYEKEE, per germline (reference sequence). TCRdb used MiXCR to reprocess the RT-PCR reads, holding one entry per CDR3 protein. The table includes roughly 760,000 distinct CDR3 sequences, approximately 21% detected once. This clonotype has only a few counts. Its antigen is undetermined. Study-level points and caveats: It was suggested by the authors that few new T cells are recruited by each seasonal influenza vaccination.

The TCR sequence derives from a man over 45 who received an inactivated influenza vaccine. Sequencing used PBMCs from blood, obtained more than 4 days after vaccination. The rearrangement joins TRBV5-5 to TRBJ2-5, with 12 nucleotides matching TRBD2. The CDR3 loop is CASSFLLAGGKETQYF. The CDR3 DNA reads TGTGCCAGCAGCTTCTTACTAGCGGGAGGAAAAGAGACCCAGTACTTC.